This T cell receptor beta chain was identified in a study of T cells after posttransplantation cyclophosphamide. CDR1 and CDR2 (germline): SQVTM, ANQGSEA. CDR3 length: 13 residues. Profiled with immunoSEQ multiplex PCR; TCRdb holds only in-frame clones, not every one. The table has over 8,500 clones, about 82% seen once. Study-level results: TRB overlap between skin or GI tissue T cells and blood was limited. After PTCy, TRB diversity resembled that of CNI/methotrexate controls. Donor CD8+ memory clones often dominated recipient blood repertoires at later times.

Busulfan-fludarabine conditioning, marrow transplant, and cyclophosphamide on days +3 and +4 were administered. In the case of this clone: Its target is not known. Sequence at one end of the junction differs from germline and may be a read error.

The rearrangement links TRBV29-1 to TRBJ1-1; 7 nucleotides match TRBD1. The source is a female patient aged 50-65 years who received an allogeneic stem cell transplant from a related donor, was CMV-positive, and had no GVHD. Some of the T cells may derive from the graft donor. The sequences come from PBMCs, collected after allogeneic stem cell transplant with posttransplant cyclophosphamide. As DNA, the CDR3 is TGCAGCGTAGGCAAGACAGGGAACGCTGAAGCTTTCTTT. Encoded protein: CSVGKTGNAEAFF.